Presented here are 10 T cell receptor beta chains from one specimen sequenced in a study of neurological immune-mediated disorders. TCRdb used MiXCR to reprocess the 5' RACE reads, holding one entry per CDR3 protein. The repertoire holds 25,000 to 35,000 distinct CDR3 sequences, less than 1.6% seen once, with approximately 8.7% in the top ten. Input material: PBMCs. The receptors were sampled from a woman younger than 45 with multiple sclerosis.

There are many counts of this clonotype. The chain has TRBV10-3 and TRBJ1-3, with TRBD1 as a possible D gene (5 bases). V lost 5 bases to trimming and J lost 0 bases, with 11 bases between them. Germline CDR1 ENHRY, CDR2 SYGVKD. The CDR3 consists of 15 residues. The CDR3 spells CAISYDSASGNTIYF. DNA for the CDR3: TGTGCCATCAGTTATGACAGTGCCTCTGGAAACACCATATATTTT.

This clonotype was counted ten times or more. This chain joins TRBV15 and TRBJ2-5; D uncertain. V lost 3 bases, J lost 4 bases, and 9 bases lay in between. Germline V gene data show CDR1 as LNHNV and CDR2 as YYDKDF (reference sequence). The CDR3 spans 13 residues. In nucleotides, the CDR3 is TGTGCCACCAGCAGTGACCGGAGAGAGACCCAGTACTTC. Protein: CATSSDRRETQYF.

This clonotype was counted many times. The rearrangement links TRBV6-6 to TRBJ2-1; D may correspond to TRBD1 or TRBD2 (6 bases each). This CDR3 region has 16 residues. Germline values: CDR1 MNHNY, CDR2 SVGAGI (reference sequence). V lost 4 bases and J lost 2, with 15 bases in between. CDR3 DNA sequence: TGTGCCAGCAGTTCCCACGGGGGCGCAACCTACAATGAGCAGTTCTTC. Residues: CASSSHGGATYNEQFF.

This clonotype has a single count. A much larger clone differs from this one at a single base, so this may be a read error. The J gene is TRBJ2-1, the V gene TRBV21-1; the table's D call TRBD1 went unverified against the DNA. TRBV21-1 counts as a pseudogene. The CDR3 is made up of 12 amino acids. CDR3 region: CASGNHPAEQFF. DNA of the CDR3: TGTGCCAGCGGCAATCACCCGGCTGAGCAGTTCTTC.

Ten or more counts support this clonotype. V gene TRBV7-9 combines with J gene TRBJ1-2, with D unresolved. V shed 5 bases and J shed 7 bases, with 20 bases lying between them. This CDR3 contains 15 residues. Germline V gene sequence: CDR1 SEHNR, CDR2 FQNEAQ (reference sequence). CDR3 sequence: CASSQDATSESGYTF. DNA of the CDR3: TGTGCCAGCAGCCAGGACGCTACCTCCGAAAGTGGCTACACCTTC.

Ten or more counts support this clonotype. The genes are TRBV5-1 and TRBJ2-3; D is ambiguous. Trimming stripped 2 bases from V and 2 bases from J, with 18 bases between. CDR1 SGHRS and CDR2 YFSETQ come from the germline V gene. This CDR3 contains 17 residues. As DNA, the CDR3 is TGCGCCAGCAGCTTCGCCGACCCCGGCGGTGCCACAGATACGCAGTATTTT. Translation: CASSFADPGGATDTQYF.

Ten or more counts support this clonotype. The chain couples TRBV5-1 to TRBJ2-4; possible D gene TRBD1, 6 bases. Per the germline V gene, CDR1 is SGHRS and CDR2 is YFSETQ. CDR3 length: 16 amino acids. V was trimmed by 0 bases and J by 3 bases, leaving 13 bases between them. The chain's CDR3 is CASSLVRGFGKNIQYF. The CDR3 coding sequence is TGCGCCAGCAGCTTGGTCAGGGGCTTCGGCAAAAACATTCAGTACTTC.

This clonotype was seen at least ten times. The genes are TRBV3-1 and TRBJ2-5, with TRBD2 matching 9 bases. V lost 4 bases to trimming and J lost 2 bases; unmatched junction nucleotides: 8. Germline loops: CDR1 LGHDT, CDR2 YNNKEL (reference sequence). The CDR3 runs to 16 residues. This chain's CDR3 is CASSLRLADDQETQYF. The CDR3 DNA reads TGTGCCAGCAGCCTAAGACTAGCGGACGATCAAGAGACCCAGTACTTC.

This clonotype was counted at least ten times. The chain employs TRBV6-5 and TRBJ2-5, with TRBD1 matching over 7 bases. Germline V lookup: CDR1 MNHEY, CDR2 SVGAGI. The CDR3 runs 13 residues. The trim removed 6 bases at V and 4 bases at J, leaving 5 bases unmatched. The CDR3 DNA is TGTGCCAGCAGGGCGACAGGGACAGAGACCCAGTACTTC. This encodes CASRATGTETQYF.

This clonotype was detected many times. The CDR3 DNA follows: TGCGCCAGCAGGCCCCCCCCAGATACGCAGTATTTT. Translated: CASRPPPDTQYF. The chain has TRBV5-1 and TRBJ2-3; D gene ambiguous. The germline CDR1 and CDR2 sequences are SGHRS and YFSETQ. V lost 5 bases, J lost 4 bases, and 8 bases lay in between. The CDR3 length is 12 residues.